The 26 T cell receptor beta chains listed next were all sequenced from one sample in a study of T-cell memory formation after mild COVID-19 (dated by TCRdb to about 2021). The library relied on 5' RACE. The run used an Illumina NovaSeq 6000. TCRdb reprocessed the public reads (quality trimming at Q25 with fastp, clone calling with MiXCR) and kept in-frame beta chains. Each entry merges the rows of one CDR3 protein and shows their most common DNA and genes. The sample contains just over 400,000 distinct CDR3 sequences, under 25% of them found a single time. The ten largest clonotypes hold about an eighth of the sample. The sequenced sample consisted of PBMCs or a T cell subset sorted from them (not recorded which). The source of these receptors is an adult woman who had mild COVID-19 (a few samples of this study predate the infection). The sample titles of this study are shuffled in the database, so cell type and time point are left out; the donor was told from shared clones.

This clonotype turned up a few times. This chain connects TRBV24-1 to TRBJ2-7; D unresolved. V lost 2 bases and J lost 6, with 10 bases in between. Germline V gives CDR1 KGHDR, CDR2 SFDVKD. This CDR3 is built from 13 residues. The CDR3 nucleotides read TGTGCCACCAGTGATTCAGGTGCCGGCGAGCAGTACTTC. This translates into CATSDSGAGEQYF.

CDR3 protein: CASSYSRQGPLEQYF. For the CDR3, the DNA is TGTGCCAGCAGTTACTCAAGACAGGGTCCTCTAGAGCAGTACTTC. J is TRBJ2-7 and V is TRBV6-5, with 7 bases matching TRBD1. The V gene end was trimmed by 0 bases and the J gene end by 7 bases; junction bases not matched to a gene: 9. From germline, CDR1 is MNHEY and CDR2 SVGAGI. The CDR3 has 15 residues.

CDR3 in amino acids: CASSLNRDSYEQYF. The CDR3 region has the DNA TGTGCCAGCAGCTTAAACAGGGACTCCTACGAGCAGTACTTC. This chain connects TRBV7-6 to TRBJ2-7, with D possibly being TRBD1 (6 bases). CDR3 length: 14 amino acids. Trimming left V 2 bases short and J 0 bases short, with 8 bases between. Germline CDR1 is SGHVS and CDR2 is FNYEAQ.

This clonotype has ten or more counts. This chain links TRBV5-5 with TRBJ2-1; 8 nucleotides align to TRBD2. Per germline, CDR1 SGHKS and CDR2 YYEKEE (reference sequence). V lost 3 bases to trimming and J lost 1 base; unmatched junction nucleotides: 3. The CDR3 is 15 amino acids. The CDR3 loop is CASSSLAESYNEQFF. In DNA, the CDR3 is TGTGCCAGCAGCTCACTAGCGGAGTCCTACAATGAGCAGTTCTTC.

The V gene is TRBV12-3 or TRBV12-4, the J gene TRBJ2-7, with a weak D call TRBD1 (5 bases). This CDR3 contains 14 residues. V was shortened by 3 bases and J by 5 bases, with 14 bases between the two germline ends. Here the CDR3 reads CASSFAAGNHEQYF. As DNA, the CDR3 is TGTGCCAGCAGTTTTGCGGCAGGGAACCACGAGCAGTACTTC.

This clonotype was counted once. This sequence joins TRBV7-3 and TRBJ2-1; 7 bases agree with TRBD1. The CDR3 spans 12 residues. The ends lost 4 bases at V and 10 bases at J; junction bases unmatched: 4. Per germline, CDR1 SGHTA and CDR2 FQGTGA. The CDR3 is CASSSYRGEQFF. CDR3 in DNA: TGTGCCAGCAGCTCGTACAGGGGCGAGCAGTTCTTC.

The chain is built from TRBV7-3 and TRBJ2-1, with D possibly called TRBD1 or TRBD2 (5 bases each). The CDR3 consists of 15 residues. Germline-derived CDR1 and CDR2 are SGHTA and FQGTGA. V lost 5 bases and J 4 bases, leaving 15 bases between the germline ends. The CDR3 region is CASSRGASGYNEQFF. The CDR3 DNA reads TGTGCCAGCAGCCGAGGGGCCTCCGGGTACAATGAGCAGTTCTTC. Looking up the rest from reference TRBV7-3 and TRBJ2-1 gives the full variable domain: GAGVSQTPSNKVTEKGKYVELRCDPISGHTALYWYRQSLGQGPEFLIYFQGTGAADDSGLPNDRFFAVRPEGSVSTLKIQRTERGDSAVYLCASSRGASGYNEQFFGPGTRLTVL.

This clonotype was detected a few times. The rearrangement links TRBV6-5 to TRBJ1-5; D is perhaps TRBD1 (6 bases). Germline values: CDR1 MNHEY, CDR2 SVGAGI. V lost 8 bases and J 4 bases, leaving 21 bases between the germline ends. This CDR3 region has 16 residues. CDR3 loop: CASGPGGQLFNQPQHF. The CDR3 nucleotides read TGTGCCAGCGGACCGGGGGGACAACTCTTTAATCAGCCCCAGCATTTT.

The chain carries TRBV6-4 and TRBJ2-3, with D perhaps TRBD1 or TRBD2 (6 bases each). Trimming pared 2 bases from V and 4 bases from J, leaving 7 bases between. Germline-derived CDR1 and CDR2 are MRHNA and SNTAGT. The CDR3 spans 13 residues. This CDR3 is CASSDGGPDTQYF. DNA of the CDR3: TGTGCCAGCAGTGACGGGGGGCCAGATACGCAGTATTTT.

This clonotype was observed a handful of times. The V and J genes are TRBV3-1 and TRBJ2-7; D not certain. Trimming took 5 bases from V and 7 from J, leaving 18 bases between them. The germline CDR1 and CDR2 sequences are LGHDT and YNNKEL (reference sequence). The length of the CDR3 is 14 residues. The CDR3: CASSFWQAASEQYF. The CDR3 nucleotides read TGTGCCAGCAGCTTTTGGCAGGCAGCAAGTGAGCAGTACTTC.

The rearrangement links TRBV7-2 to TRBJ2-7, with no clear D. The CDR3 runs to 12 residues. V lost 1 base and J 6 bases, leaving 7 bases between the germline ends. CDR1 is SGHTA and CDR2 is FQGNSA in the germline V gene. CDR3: CASSLDSGEQYF. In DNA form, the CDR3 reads TGTGCCAGCAGCTTAGACTCGGGCGAGCAGTACTTC.

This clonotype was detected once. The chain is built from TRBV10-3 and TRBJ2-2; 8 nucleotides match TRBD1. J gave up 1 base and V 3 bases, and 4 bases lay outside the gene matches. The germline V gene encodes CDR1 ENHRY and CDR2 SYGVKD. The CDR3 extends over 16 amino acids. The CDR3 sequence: CAISEPTGVNTGELFF. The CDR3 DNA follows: TGTGCCATCAGTGAACCGACAGGGGTGAACACCGGGGAGCTGTTTTTT.

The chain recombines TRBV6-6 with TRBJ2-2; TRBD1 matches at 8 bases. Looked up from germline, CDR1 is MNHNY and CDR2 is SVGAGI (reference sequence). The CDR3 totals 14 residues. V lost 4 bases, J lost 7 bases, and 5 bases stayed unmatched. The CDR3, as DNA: TGTGCCAGCAGTTCTTTGACAGGGGTCGGGGAGCTGTTTTTT. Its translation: CASSSLTGVGELFF.

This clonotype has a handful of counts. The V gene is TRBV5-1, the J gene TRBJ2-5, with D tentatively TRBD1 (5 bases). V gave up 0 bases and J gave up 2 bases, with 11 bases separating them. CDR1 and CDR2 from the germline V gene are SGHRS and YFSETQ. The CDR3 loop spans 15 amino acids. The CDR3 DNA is TGCGCCAGCAGCTTGGGGGTCAGGGAACAAGAGACCCAGTACTTC. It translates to CASSLGVREQETQYF.

The CDR3 reads CASSSAGGWLNEQFF. The CDR3 DNA follows: TGTGCCAGCAGCTCCGCTGGCGGGTGGCTCAATGAGCAGTTCTTC. The chain recombines TRBV7-3 with TRBJ2-1; perhaps TRBD2 as D (5 bases). The CDR3 is 15 residues long. The V gene's germline CDR1 is SGHTA and CDR2 FQGTGA. Trimming stripped 4 bases from V and 6 bases from J, with 16 bases between.

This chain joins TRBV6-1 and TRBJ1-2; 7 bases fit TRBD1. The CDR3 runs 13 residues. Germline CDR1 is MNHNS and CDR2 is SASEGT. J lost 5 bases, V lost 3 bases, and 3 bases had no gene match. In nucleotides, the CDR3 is TGTGCCAGCAGTGAGCAACAGGGGTATGGCTACACCTTC. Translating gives CASSEQQGYGYTF.

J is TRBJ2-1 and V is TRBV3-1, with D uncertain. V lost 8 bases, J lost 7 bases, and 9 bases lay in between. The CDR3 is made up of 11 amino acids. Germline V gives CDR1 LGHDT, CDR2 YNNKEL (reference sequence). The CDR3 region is CASPGLNEQFF. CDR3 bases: TGTGCCAGCCCCGGGTTGAATGAGCAGTTCTTC.

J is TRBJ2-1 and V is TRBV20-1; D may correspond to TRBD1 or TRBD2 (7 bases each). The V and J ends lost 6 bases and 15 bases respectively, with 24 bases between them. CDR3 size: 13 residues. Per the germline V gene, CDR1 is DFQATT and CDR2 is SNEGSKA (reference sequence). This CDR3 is CSAAGGGNVSPFF. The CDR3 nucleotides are TGCAGTGCCGCAGGGGGGGGGAATGTTTCTCCGTTCTTC.

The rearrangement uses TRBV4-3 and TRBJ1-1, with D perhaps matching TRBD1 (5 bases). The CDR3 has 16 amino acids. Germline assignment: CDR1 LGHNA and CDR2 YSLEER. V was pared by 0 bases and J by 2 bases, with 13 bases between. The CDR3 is CASSQDPEGANTEAFF. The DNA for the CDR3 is TGCGCCAGCAGCCAAGATCCAGAAGGGGCCAACACTGAAGCTTTCTTT.

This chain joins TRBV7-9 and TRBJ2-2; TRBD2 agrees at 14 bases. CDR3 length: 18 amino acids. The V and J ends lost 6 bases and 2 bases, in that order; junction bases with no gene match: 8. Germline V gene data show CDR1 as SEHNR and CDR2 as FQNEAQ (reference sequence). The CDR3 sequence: CASRSGTSGRSNTGELFF. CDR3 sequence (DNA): TGTGCCAGCAGATCAGGGACTAGCGGGAGATCAAACACCGGGGAGCTGTTTTTT.

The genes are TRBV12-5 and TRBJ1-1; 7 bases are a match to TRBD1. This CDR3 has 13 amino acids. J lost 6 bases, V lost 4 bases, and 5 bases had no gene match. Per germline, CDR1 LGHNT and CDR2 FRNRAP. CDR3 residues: CASGSIGTAEAFF. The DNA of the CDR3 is TGTGCTAGTGGTTCAATTGGGACAGCTGAAGCTTTCTTT.

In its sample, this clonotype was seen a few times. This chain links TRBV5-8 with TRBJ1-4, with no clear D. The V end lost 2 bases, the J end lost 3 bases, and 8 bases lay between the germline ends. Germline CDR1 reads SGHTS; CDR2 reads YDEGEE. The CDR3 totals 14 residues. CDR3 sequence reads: CASSLPEANEKLFF. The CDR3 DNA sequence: TGTGCCAGCAGCTTACCGGAGGCTAATGAAAAACTGTTTTTT.

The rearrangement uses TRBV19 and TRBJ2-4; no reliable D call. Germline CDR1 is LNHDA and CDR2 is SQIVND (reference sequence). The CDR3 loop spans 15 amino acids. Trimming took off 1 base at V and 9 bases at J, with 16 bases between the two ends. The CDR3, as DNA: TGTGCCAGTAGTATAGGGGCCCCCGATGGTGGCATTCAGTACTTC. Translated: CASSIGAPDGGIQYF.

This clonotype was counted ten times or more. CDR3 sequence (DNA): TGTGCCAGTAGTATGGCAGCGGGAGAGCAAGAGACCCAGTACTTC. It encodes CASSMAAGEQETQYF. V gene TRBV19 combines with J gene TRBJ2-5; 8 bases are a match to TRBD2. The CDR3 sequence is 15 residues long. Germline trimming cut 3 bases from V and 2 bases from J; bases unmatched to any gene: 5. The germline CDR1 and CDR2 sequences are LNHDA and SQIVND (reference sequence).

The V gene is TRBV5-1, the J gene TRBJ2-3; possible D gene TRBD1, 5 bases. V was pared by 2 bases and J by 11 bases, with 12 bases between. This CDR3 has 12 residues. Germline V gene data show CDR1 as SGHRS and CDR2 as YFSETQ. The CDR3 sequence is CASSLGAQGQYF. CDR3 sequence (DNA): TGCGCCAGCAGCTTAGGCGCCCAGGGGCAGTATTTT.

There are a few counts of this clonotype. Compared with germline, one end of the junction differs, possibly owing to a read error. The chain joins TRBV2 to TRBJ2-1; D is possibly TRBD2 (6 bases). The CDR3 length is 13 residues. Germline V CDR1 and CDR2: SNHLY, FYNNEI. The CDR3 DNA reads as TGTGCCAGCACTCGGGACTCCAACAATGAGCAGTTCTTC. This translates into CASTRDSNNEQFF. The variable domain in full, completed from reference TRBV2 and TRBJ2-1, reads EPEVTQTPSHQVTQMGQEVILRCVPISNHLYFYWYRQILGQKVEFLVSFYNNEISEKSEIFDDQFSVERPDGSNFTLKIRSTKLEDSAMYFCASTRDSNNEQFFGPGTRLTVL.